This T cell receptor beta chain was sequenced for a study of blood T cell repertoires in COVID-19. The CDR3 covers 15 residues. Germline V gene lookup returns CDR1 LNHDA and CDR2 SQIVND (reference sequence). V was pared by 4 bases and J by 4 bases, with 5 bases of the junction left unmatched. Here immunoSEQ multiplex PCR was the method, and the copy in TCRdb shows in-frame clones only, minus some. The sample carries 150,000 to 200,000 clones, around 87% recorded once. In its sample, this clone was seen a few times. This chain uses TRBV19 with TRBJ1-1, with TRBD1 matching 11 bases. Sequenced material: PBMCs or T cells enriched from blood (not recorded which). The sequence derives from a woman aged 45-60 years who had recovered from COVID-19. The CDR3 here is CASSTGGTGGTEAFF. Here the CDR3 DNA reads TGTGCCAGTAGTACGGGAGGGACAGGGGGCACTGAAGCTTTCTTT.